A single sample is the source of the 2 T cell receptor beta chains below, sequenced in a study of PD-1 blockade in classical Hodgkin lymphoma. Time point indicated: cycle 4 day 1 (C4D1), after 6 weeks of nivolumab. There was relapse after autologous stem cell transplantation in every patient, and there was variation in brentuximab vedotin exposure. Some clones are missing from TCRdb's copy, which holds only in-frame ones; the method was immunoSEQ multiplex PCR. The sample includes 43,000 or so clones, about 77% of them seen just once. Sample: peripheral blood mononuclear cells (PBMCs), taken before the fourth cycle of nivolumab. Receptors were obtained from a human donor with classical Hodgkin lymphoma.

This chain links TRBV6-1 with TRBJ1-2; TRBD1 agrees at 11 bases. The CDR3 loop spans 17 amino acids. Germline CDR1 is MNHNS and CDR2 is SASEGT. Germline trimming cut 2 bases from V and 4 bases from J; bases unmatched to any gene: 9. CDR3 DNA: TGTGCCAGCAGTGAATCCCCTGGGACAGGGGGAAGCTATGGCTACACCTTC. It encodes CASSESPGTGGSYGYTF.

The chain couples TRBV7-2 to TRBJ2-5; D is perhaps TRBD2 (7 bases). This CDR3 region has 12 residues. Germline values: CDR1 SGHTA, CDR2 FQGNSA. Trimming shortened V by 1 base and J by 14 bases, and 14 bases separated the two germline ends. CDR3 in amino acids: CASSLVPAGAYF. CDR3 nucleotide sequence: TGTGCCAGCAGCTTAGTCCCGGCGGGGGCTTACTTC.